This T cell receptor (beta chain) came from a study of regulatory T cells in long-lasting Graves disease. On the study more broadly: Graves' patients with a new diagnosis had received antithyroid drugs under 3 months.

Building of the TCR beta libraries involved iRepertoire HTBI primers and Arm-PCR of CDR3 regions. One entry per CDR3 protein results from TCRdb running MiXCR on the multiplex PCR reads. Here the sample spans more than 400,000 distinct CDR3 sequences, 15% to 20% being singletons. Stated time point: newly diagnosed GD, antithyroid drugs for less than 3 months. The TCR library was prepared using RNA isolated from PBMCs. There are a few counts of this clonotype. The same sample was also used in a study of T cells in Graves' hyperthyroidism and ophthalmopathy.

This specimen consisted of peripheral blood mononuclear cells (PBMCs), obtained at new diagnosis, from a patient treated with antithyroid drugs. This TCR was sampled from a man in his forties with Graves disease.

The DNA of the CDR3 is TGTGCCAGCAGCTTCGGGACTAGCGGGCACTCCTACGAGCAGTACTTC. Protein sequence: CASSFGTSGHSYEQYF. This chain links TRBV7-2 with TRBJ2-7; 12 bases map to TRBD2. J gave up 0 bases and V 3 bases, and 3 bases lay outside the gene matches. Per the germline V gene, CDR1 is SGHTA and CDR2 is FQGNSA. CDR3 length: 16 amino acids.